This T cell receptor beta chain was recovered during a study of blood T cells in healthy people across ages (dated by TCRdb to about 2015). With regard to the full study: Template switching captured roughly one uniquely barcoded TCR beta cDNA molecule per two T cells in model experiments. The study measured age-related changes in TCR beta repertoire diversity using deep sequencing normalized with unique cDNA molecular identifiers. Donors were grouped into four age groups: young (average about 15 years), middle-aged (39), aged (around 66) and long-lived (around 80). Donors of different ages were randomly distributed across sequencing lanes to avoid experimental bias. For two donors (one aged 18 to 29 and one aged 80 or older), the study analyzed two additional independent replicas of 1 million unique cDNA reads from the same blood draw. What the work shows at the level of the full study, not this receptor alone: Compared with the aged group, the long-lived group had more naive CD4+ T cells, fewer expanded clones and increased TCR diversity, suggesting age selection. Because profiling used bulk unsorted PBMCs, naive and antigen-experienced compartments could not be compared conclusively. Because donor CMV infection status was unknown, age-related changes in expanded clonotypes were potentially confounded. Observed TCR beta diversity correlated strongly with the percentage of naive T cells measured by flow cytometry. As age increased, observed TCR beta diversity per million T cells dropped in a roughly linear way, and a significant reduction was already evident by age about 40. Estimates of total diversity from one million sequenced T cells were regarded as lower bounds and underestimates.

Notes on this clonotype: There is no known antigen for this receptor. No base-level quality is on record; no much larger clone is a single base apart.

Donors were a few dozen systemically healthy Caucasian individuals from Russia aged roughly 6 to 100 years. About 9.1 milliliters of peripheral blood were collected from each donor into EDTA-treated Vacutainer tubes. PBMCs were isolated by Ficoll-Paque density-gradient centrifugation, with at least 7 million obtained per sample. Trizol reagent was used to extract total RNA from the PBMCs, yielding at least 5 micrograms per sample. For every donor, an aliquot of PBMCs went through flow cytometry to measure the percentages of naive CD45RAhigh/CD27high T cells. The germline V gene encodes CDR1 SGHTA and CDR2 FQGNSA. The CDR3 covers 13 residues, taking in both the cysteine and the phenylalanine. CDR3 DNA is the only sequence kept; it has 39 bases, read in frame from the first base. Libraries were prepared through 5' RACE. The listed sequencing device is Illumina HiSeq 2500. A second roughly 7 to 11 cycle PCR used a sample-barcoded 5' primer and a J-beta primer mix. A unique molecular identifier was introduced onto each TCR beta cDNA molecule by a template-switch 5' adaptor carrying 12 random nucleotides. Each sample yielded at least 2.5 million CDR3-containing paired-end reads. First-strand cDNA was synthesized from all RNA with the Mint cDNA synthesis kit, primed by a TRBC-specific oligonucleotide. All cDNA was treated with uracil-DNA glycosylase and then went through a first 18-cycle PCR with the universal primers M1SS and BC2_uni_R. The original methods were these. Normalization of each sample was performed by random selection of 1 million high-quality reads, each carrying a distinct molecular identifier. Instead of being binned into consensus sequences, reads with shared molecular identifiers were discarded. CDR3 identification, clonotype clustering and error correction used MiTCR with a Q25 quality threshold and the strictest error-elimination algorithm. Lower-bound total TCR beta diversity was estimated with a nonparametric unseen species model using Euler transformation. Starting from the raw public reads, TCRdb applied fastp trimming at Q25, assembled clones with MiXCR and retained in-frame beta chains. Duplicate CDR3 protein sequences are folded into a single record with the most common DNA and genes. Clone size and V and J calls follow TCRdb, not the original study. The table for this sample lists about 780,000 distinct CDR3 sequences; about 46% of them were counted only once. The ten biggest clones cover 15% to 20% of the sample.

The sequenced material came from blood. The receptor comes from an elderly man in good health. The rearrangement joined TRBV7-2 to TRBJ2-4, with the D gene too uncertain to name. The end of the DNA is better explained by TRBJ2-5, so the J call may be wrong. The DNA sequence reads TGTGCCAGCAGCTTACGGTCCGGAGAGACCCAGTACTTC. It codes for CASSLRSGETQYF.